These T cell receptor beta chains were read from a single sample in a study of identifying expanded T cells in peripheral blood. Some clones are missing from TCRdb's copy, which holds only in-frame ones; the method was immunoSEQ multiplex PCR. The sample lists about 91,000 clones, around nine tenths occurring once. Sequenced sample: blood. The origin of the receptors is a person aged 18-70 years in good health. Both conserved end residues are part of each CDR3. The order of the fields is V gene, D gene, J gene, clone size, CDR3 protein, CDR3 DNA. A D gene is named only where the DNA matches it firmly. Clone size is not always given. Where it is, it says once, few, many or a class for expanded clones.

TRBV19	TRBD1	TRBJ2-2	-	CASRDRGRIHTGELFF	TGTGCCAGTAGGGACAGGGGGCGAATCCACACCGGGGAGCTGTTTTTT
TRBV5-1	TRBD1	TRBJ2-7	-	CASSKNRDSTYEQYF	TGCGCCAGCAGCAAAAACCGGGACAGTACCTACGAGCAGTACTTC
TRBV2	-	TRBJ2-7	-	CASRQLTSYEQYF	TGTGCCAGCCGGCAGCTTACCTCCTACGAGCAGTACTTC
TRBV29-1	-	TRBJ1-2	-	CSVANPEGRGYTF	TGCAGCGTTGCGAATCCGGAGGGTCGTGGCTACACCTTC
TRBV7-9	-	TRBJ1-3	-	CATQHAGTSGNTIYF	TGTGCCACTCAACATGCAGGTACCTCTGGAAACACCATATATTTT
TRBV2	-	TRBJ2-7	-	CASSAAYEQYF	TGTGCCAGCAGTGCGGCATACGAGCAGTACTTC
TRBV7-2	-	TRBJ1-1	-	CASSIRRRVLNTEAFF	TGTGCCAGCAGTATTAGAAGACGGGTTCTGAACACTGAAGCTTTCTTT
TRBV28	TRBD1	TRBJ2-1	once	CASSADRLRNEQFF	TGTGCCAGCAGTGCGGACAGGCTCCGCAATGAGCAGTTCTTC
TRBV15	-	TRBJ1-2	few	CATSSAEGVQGYTF	TGTGCCACCAGCAGCGCCGAGGGGGTACAGGGCTACACCTTC
TRBV7-3	-	TRBJ2-1	-	CASSLGYSSYNEQFF	TGTGCCAGCAGCTTAGGCTATAGCTCCTACAATGAGCAGTTCTTC
TRBV28	-	TRBJ1-5	-	CASSVLHQPQHF	TGTGCCAGCAGTGTCCTACATCAGCCCCAGCATTTT
TRBV25-1	-	TRBJ2-5	-	CASSEYVGQETQYF	TGTGCCAGCAGTGAATATGTAGGACAAGAGACCCAGTACTTC
TRBV2	-	TRBJ2-7	-	CASSGSGYEQYF	TGTGCCAGCAGCGGATCGGGCTACGAGCAGTACTTC
TRBV11-2	TRBD1	TRBJ1-2	-	CASNLISRTGYGYTF	TGTGCCAGCAATCTCATTTCGCGGACAGGGTATGGCTACACCTTC
TRBV6-4	TRBD2	TRBJ2-2	-	CASSSGSTGELFF	TGTGCCAGCAGTAGCGGGAGCACCGGGGAGCTGTTTTTT
TRBV6-4	-	TRBJ2-2	-	CASMGTGELFF	TGTGCCAGCATGGGCACCGGGGAGCTGTTTTTT
TRBV5-1	-	TRBJ2-2	-	CASSLETSGSNTGELFF	TGCGCCAGCAGCTTGGAGACGTCGGGTTCGAACACCGGGGAGCTGTTTTTT
TRBV5-4	-	TRBJ1-2	-	CASSLIQNNYGYTF	TGTGCCAGCAGCTTAATACAGAATAACTATGGCTACACCTTC
TRBV29-1	TRBD1	TRBJ1-1	-	CSVERGGNTEAFF	TGCAGCGTTGAACGAGGGGGCAACACTGAAGCTTTCTTT
TRBV27	TRBD2	TRBJ2-1	-	CASSLRGSSYNEQFF	TGTGCCAGCAGTTTACGCGGGAGCTCCTACAATGAGCAGTTCTTC
TRBV28	TRBD1	TRBJ2-7	-	CASSLPTGVYEQYF	TGTGCCAGCAGTTTACCAACAGGGGTCTACGAGCAGTACTTC
TRBV12-5	-	TRBJ2-1	few	CASGLVLGGDLVNEQFF	TGTGCTAGTGGTTTGGTACTAGGAGGGGACCTGGTGAATGAGCAGTTCTTC
TRBV7-2	-	TRBJ1-2	-	CASSQSQIPAEGYTF	TGTGCCAGCAGCCAATCTCAGATTCCAGCGGAAGGCTACACCTTC
TRBV19	-	TRBJ1-5	once	CASTPRDTTYSNQPQHF	TGTGCCAGCACCCCCCGGGACACCACCTATAGCAATCAGCCCCAGCATTTT
TRBV30	TRBD2	TRBJ2-5	-	CAWKITSAETQYF	TGTGCCTGGAAAATCACTAGCGCAGAGACCCAGTACTTC
TRBV5-1	TRBD1	TRBJ1-1	few	CASSKPGGTEAFF	TGCGCCAGCAGCAAACCAGGGGGCACTGAAGCTTTCTTT
TRBV14	TRBD2	TRBJ2-1	-	CASSFSGGSYNEQFF	TGTGCCAGCAGCTTTAGCGGGGGCTCCTACAATGAGCAGTTCTTC
TRBV28	TRBD1	TRBJ2-7	-	CASSIPGQGNHEQYF	TGTGCCAGCAGTATACCGGGACAGGGGAACCACGAGCAGTACTTC
TRBV27	-	TRBJ1-6	-	CASTTQGGNNSPLHF	TGTGCCAGCACAACACAGGGCGGTAATAATTCACCCCTCCACTTT
TRBV19	TRBD2	TRBJ2-3	-	CASSTVAGKLTDTQYF	TGTGCCAGTAGTACGGTAGCGGGAAAGCTCACAGATACGCAGTATTTT
TRBV5-1	-	TRBJ2-5	-	CASSWTVQETQYF	TGCGCCAGCAGCTGGACAGTCCAAGAGACCCAGTACTTC
TRBV6-1	TRBD1	TRBJ2-7	-	CASNGQGWYEQYF	TGTGCCAGCAACGGACAGGGGTGGTACGAGCAGTACTTC
TRBV5-1	-	TRBJ1-6	-	CASSLGFQGKGDSPLHF	TGCGCCAGCAGCTTGGGGTTCCAGGGGAAAGGGGATTCACCCCTCCACTTT
TRBV5-6	TRBD1	TRBJ2-7	-	CASSLAYRGTGSYEQYF	TGTGCCAGCAGCTTGGCATACAGGGGGACGGGCTCCTACGAGCAGTACTTC
TRBV9	TRBD1	TRBJ2-1	-	CASSVITGQGDNEQFF	TGTGCCAGCAGCGTAATAACAGGACAGGGCGACAATGAGCAGTTCTTC
TRBV5-1	-	TRBJ1-2	-	CASSLGGELYGYTF	TGCGCCAGCAGCTTGGGAGGGGAGCTCTATGGCTACACCTTC
TRBV7-6	-	TRBJ1-5	-	CASSPLGAALNQPQHF	TGTGCCAGCAGCCCCCTCGGGGCGGCTCTCAATCAGCCCCAGCATTTT
TRBV6-4	TRBD2	TRBJ2-2	-	CASSDGAGAGELFF	TGTGCCAGCAGTGACGGGGCGGGAGCCGGGGAGCTGTTTTTT
TRBV7-3	-	TRBJ2-7	-	CASSLAGSDYEQYF	TGTGCCAGCAGCTTAGCGGGGTCAGACTACGAGCAGTACTTC
TRBV18	TRBD1	TRBJ2-1	-	CASSLTGTGNYNEQFF	TGTGCCAGCTCGCTAACCGGGACAGGGAACTACAATGAGCAGTTCTTC
TRBV11-2	-	TRBJ2-2	-	CASSLTGRDTGELFF	TGTGCCAGCAGCCTCACAGGGAGGGACACCGGGGAGCTGTTTTTT
TRBV30	-	TRBJ1-5	-	CAWSTRGGQPQHF	TGTGCCTGGAGTACCCGGGGGGGTCAGCCCCAGCATTTT
TRBV9	TRBD2	TRBJ2-1	-	CASSVAPGGFHNEQFF	TGTGCCAGCAGCGTTGCGCCGGGGGGTTTCCACAATGAGCAGTTCTTC
TRBV28	-	TRBJ1-5	-	CASSFNNQPQHF	TGTGCCAGCAGTTTTAACAATCAGCCCCAGCATTTT
TRBV5-6	-	TRBJ2-1	-	CASSGVGRSNEQFF	TGTGCCAGCAGTGGGGTGGGGCGCTCCAATGAGCAGTTCTTC
TRBV6-4	-	TRBJ1-6	-	CASSSELGSPLHF	TGTGCCAGCAGTTCAGAGCTGGGGTCACCCCTCCACTTT